This entry describes one T cell receptor (beta chain). The antigen is unknown. This specimen comes from a study of CD8 T cells in ankylosing spondylitis. J was trimmed by 0 bases and V by 0 bases; bases with no gene match: 5. The V gene's germline CDR1 is LNHNV and CDR2 YYDKDF (reference sequence). The CDR3 runs to 17 residues. The study's findings and limits: Characteristic of ankylosing spondylitis blood, it appeared, was a TCR beta motif comprising about eight highly homologous variants.

Libraries for TCR beta were made by quantitative 5'-RACE with molecular barcodes. One entry per CDR3 protein results from TCRdb running MiXCR on the 5' RACE reads. The table shows 220,000 or so distinct CDR3 sequences, with 15% to 20% occurring only once. The chain combines TRBV15 with TRBJ2-1; TRBD1 aligns across 7 bases. Sequences were obtained from blood, either unsorted or a sorted T cell fraction (not recorded which). This clonotype was sampled from a male donor with ankylosing spondylitis. The CDR3 nucleotides are TGTGCCACCAGCAGAGAAGGGGGCTACCCCTCCTACAATGAGCAGTTCTTC. It is translated as CATSREGGYPSYNEQFF. Full variable domain (outside the CDR3, taken from reference TRBV15 and TRBJ2-1): DAMVIQNPRYQVTQFGKPVTLSCSQTLNHNVMYWYQQKSSQAPKLLFHYYDKDFNNEADTPDNFQSRRPNTSFCFLDIRSPGLGDTAMYLCATSREGGYPSYNEQFFGPGTRLTVL.